Below are 7 T cell receptor beta chains sequenced from a single sample in a study of PD-1 blockade in classical Hodgkin lymphoma. Every patient experienced relapse after autologous stem cell transplantation, and brentuximab vedotin exposure varied. Clones were read by immunoSEQ multiplex PCR, and TCRdb kept only the in-frame ones, dropping some. The data contain roughly 70,000 clones, 71% of them seen just once; the ten biggest clones take up roughly 9%. The sequences come from peripheral blood mononuclear cells (PBMCs), collected before the second cycle of nivolumab. The receptors originated from a human donor with classical Hodgkin lymphoma.

This clone was detected ten times or more. The chain recombines TRBV25-1 with TRBJ2-7; either TRBD1 or TRBD2 may supply D (5 bases each). Trimming removed 8 bases at V and 3 bases at J, with 17 bases between. The germline V gene encodes CDR1 MGHDK and CDR2 SYGVNS. The CDR3 totals 14 residues. DNA for the CDR3: TGTGCCAGCGGGATCGATGGGGGAAACTACGAGCAGTACTTC. It translates to CASGIDGGNYEQYF.

A single count supports this clone. This chain uses TRBV30 with TRBJ2-7; the match to TRBD1 covers 7 bases. The CDR3 covers 12 residues. With V trimmed by 6 bases and J by 2 bases, 4 bases remained unmatched. Looked up from germline, CDR1 is GTSNPN and CDR2 is SVGIG (reference sequence). CDR3 nucleotides: TGTGCCTGCGGGACAGCTACCTACGAGCAGTACTTC. Its protein product is CACGTATYEQYF.

The chain couples TRBV4-1 to TRBJ1-6; a possible D gene is TRBD1 (5 bases). The CDR3 length is 19 residues. Germline CDR1 reads MGHRA; CDR2 reads YSYEKL. The V end lost 5 bases, the J end lost 9 bases, and 29 bases lay between the germline ends. CDR3 sequence (DNA): TGCGCCAGCAGCTCGACCGAGGCAGCCGGGGGGTTTGATAGTTCACCCCTCCACTTT. Protein product: CASSSTEAAGGFDSSPLHF.

The chain combines TRBV18 with TRBJ2-1, with 9 bases fitting TRBD1. V dropped 5 bases and J dropped 6; count of bases not matched to a gene: 5. This CDR3 region has 14 residues. CDR1 is KGHSH and CDR2 is LQKENI in the germline V gene. The CDR3 sequence: CASSFRQGVNEQFF. CDR3 DNA sequence: TGTGCCAGCTCATTCCGACAGGGGGTCAATGAGCAGTTCTTC.

This sequence joins TRBV7-9 and TRBJ1-2; weak D call: TRBD1 (6 bases). The CDR3 sequence is 16 residues long. Deletions cut 1 base from V and 1 base from J, with 13 bases between. Germline V gene lookup returns CDR1 SEHNR and CDR2 FQNEAQ (reference sequence). As DNA, the CDR3 is TGTGCCAGCAGCTTAGGGTCCGGGACAATTAACTATGGCTACACCTTC. Translated: CASSLGSGTINYGYTF.

This clone has a handful of counts. The gene calls are TRBV19 and TRBJ2-1; D may be TRBD2 (7 bases). V lost 3 bases, J lost 10 bases, and 22 bases lay in between. This CDR3 contains 16 residues. Germline CDR1 is LNHDA and CDR2 is SQIVND (reference sequence). This CDR3 reads CASSMPWEGVRREQFF. In DNA, the CDR3 is TGTGCCAGTAGTATGCCGTGGGAGGGGGTACGTAGGGAGCAGTTCTTC.

This clone appeared once. The J gene is TRBJ2-7, the V gene TRBV4-3; no firm D call. V was clipped by 2 bases and J by 5 bases, with 13 bases between them. This CDR3 has 14 amino acids. Per germline, CDR1 LGHNA and CDR2 YSLEER. Here the CDR3 DNA reads TGCGCCAGCAGCCAAATGTCAGGCGAGGACGAGCAGTACTTC. This sequence encodes CASSQMSGEDEQYF.